This entry lists 17 T cell receptor beta chains sequenced from one sample in a study of T cells in localized non-small cell lung cancer (dated by TCRdb to the early 2020s). Libraries were built with the immunoSEQ multiplex PCR assay. In its TCRdb copy, this immuneACCESS table keeps in-frame sequences only and misses some clones. Where compared with another copy, unresolved V genes explain less than half of these, and the others have no known cause. In this sample the table shows 35,000 to 45,000 clones, about 76% of which occur a single time. The ten top clones hold less than 45% of the sample. Here the sequenced sample was PBMCs, taken before any cancer treatment. The receptors were sampled from a woman aged 40-70 years with stage II squamous cell lung carcinoma.

This clone appeared a few times. Here the CDR3 DNA reads TGTGCCAGCACCCAATTGGGACAGGGCAATCAGCCCCAGCATTTT. Translated, it gives CASTQLGQGNQPQHF. This chain joins TRBV28 and TRBJ1-5; 8 bases are shared with TRBD1. The junction had 7 bases not matched to a gene; V was cut back by 7 bases and J by 2 bases. This CDR3 spans 15 amino acids. Germline-derived CDR1 and CDR2 are MDHEN and SYDVKM.

The count of this clone is one. The rearrangement uses TRBV10-3 and TRBJ1-3; TRBD1 aligns across 8 bases. This CDR3 contains 14 residues. With 7 bases clipped from V and 1 base from J, the junction kept 3 bases outside the gene matches. Germline V gene lookup returns CDR1 ENHRY and CDR2 SYGVKD. CDR3 residues: CAIKRQGSGNTIYF. The CDR3 DNA follows: TGTGCCATCAAAAGACAGGGGTCTGGAAACACCATATATTTT.

This clone was observed once. The chain combines TRBV10-3 with TRBJ2-2; D remains unclear. CDR1 ENHRY and CDR2 SYGVKD come from the germline V gene. The V end lost 6 bases, the J end lost 0 bases, and 11 bases lay between the germline ends. The CDR3 consists of 15 residues. Written as DNA, the CDR3 is TGTGCCATCAGCCTTGGACGGCCGAACACCGGGGAGCTGTTTTTT. It encodes CAISLGRPNTGELFF.

The rearrangement links TRBV2 to TRBJ2-3; no firm D call. Deletions cut 3 bases from V and 2 bases from J, with 6 bases between. CDR3 length: 13 amino acids. Germline CDR1 SNHLY, CDR2 FYNNEI. The CDR3 sequence is CASSDTLTDTQYF. CDR3 nucleotides: TGTGCCAGCAGTGACACACTCACAGATACGCAGTATTTT.

This sequence joins TRBV29-1 and TRBJ1-5; a possible D gene is TRBD1 (6 bases). Trimming cost V 4 bases and J 5 bases, with 18 bases left between them. Germline CDR1 reads SQVTM; CDR2 reads ANQGSEA. The CDR3 spans 15 residues. Here the CDR3 reads CSVGGKQGEDQPQHF. CDR3 DNA sequence: TGCAGCGTTGGGGGAAAACAGGGCGAGGATCAGCCCCAGCATTTT. The entire variable domain, with the rest obtained from reference TRBV29-1 and TRBJ1-5, is as follows: SAVISQKPSRDICQRGTSLTIQCQVDSQVTMMFWYRQQPGQSLTLIATANQGSEATYESGFVIDKFPISRPNLTFSTLTVSNMSPEDSSIYLCSVGGKQGEDQPQHFGDGTRLSIL.

The gene calls are TRBV5-4 and TRBJ1-1; 8 nucleotides match TRBD1. The CDR3 length is 16 residues. J gave up 4 bases and V 1 base, and 9 bases lay outside the gene matches. CDR1 and CDR2 from the germline V gene are SGHNT and YYREEE (reference sequence). The CDR3 DNA is TGTGCCAGCAGCTTGATTGCCCCCAGGGGGCGCACTGAAGCTTTCTTT. This sequence encodes CASSLIAPRGRTEAFF.

This clone ranks as medium-sized. The chain combines TRBV7-6 with TRBJ1-1; TRBD1 aligns across 11 bases. The CDR3 is 15 residues long. Germline CDR1 reads SGHVS; CDR2 reads FNYEAQ. Trimming removed 4 bases from V and 2 bases from J; junction bases left unmatched: 3. CDR3: CASSSGQGANTEAFF. DNA of the CDR3: TGTGCCAGCAGCTCCGGACAGGGGGCAAACACTGAAGCTTTCTTT.

The V call is TRBV19, the J call TRBJ2-5, with TRBD1 as a possible D gene (5 bases). CDR1 is LNHDA, CDR2 SQIVND, per germline (reference sequence). The V gene lost 3 bases and the J gene lost 7 bases, with 12 bases spanning the gap. The CDR3 is made up of 13 amino acids. CDR3 in amino acids: CASSMDKAGTQYF. DNA of the CDR3: TGTGCCAGTAGTATGGACAAGGCTGGGACCCAGTACTTC.

The chain is built from TRBV7-2 and TRBJ1-2, with TRBD1 matching over 10 bases. CDR3 length equals 15 residues. Germline values: CDR1 SGHTA, CDR2 FQGNSA. V shed 5 bases, J shed 8 bases, and the junction held 11 bases outside the gene matches. In DNA, the CDR3 is TGTGCCAGCAGCCCCTTCGAGACAGGGGGCCGGGGCTACACCTTC. This sequence encodes CASSPFETGGRGYTF.

CDR3: CASSYPYRQGAQPQHF. CDR3 DNA sequence: TGTGCCAGCAGCTACCCATACCGACAGGGAGCTCAGCCCCAGCATTTT. V usage is TRBV6-5 and J usage is TRBJ1-5, with TRBD1 identical over 7 bases. J gave up 6 bases and V 6 bases, and 14 bases lay outside the gene matches. Germline V gene data show CDR1 as MNHEY and CDR2 as SVGAGI. The CDR3 consists of 16 residues.

The chain combines TRBV6-6 with TRBJ2-7, with 7 bases matching TRBD1. Germline CDR1 reads MNHNY; CDR2 reads SVGAGI (reference sequence). Unmatched junction bases numbered 2, after V lost 5 bases and J lost 1 base. The CDR3 has 13 residues. The CDR3 DNA reads TGTGCCAGCAGTCGACAGGGTTCCTACGAGCAGTACTTC. Protein product: CASSRQGSYEQYF.

V is TRBV28 and J is TRBJ2-3; D gene unclear. The CDR3 length is 16 residues. CDR1 and CDR2 from the germline V gene are MDHEN and SYDVKM. Trimming removed 2 bases at V and 2 bases at J, with 14 bases between. This CDR3 is CASSLRLDWDTDTQYF. The CDR3 DNA sequence: TGTGCCAGCAGTTTAAGGCTAGACTGGGACACAGATACGCAGTATTTT.

This clone was recorded many times. The rearrangement uses TRBV6-6 and TRBJ2-6; D unresolved. Germline CDR1 MNHNY, CDR2 SVGAGI (reference sequence). CDR3 size: 15 residues. The germline V and J ends were trimmed by 5 bases and 1 base, with 9 bases remaining between them. The CDR3 reads CASSSLISGANVLTF. For the CDR3, the DNA is TGTGCCAGCAGTAGTCTGATTTCTGGGGCCAACGTCCTGACTTTC.

This clone has a single count. The chain links TRBV27 to TRBJ2-2; D gene ambiguous. Germline-derived CDR1 and CDR2 are MNHEY and SMNVEV (reference sequence). Trimming removed 3 bases at V and 6 bases at J, with 8 bases between. The CDR3 contains 13 residues. CDR3 amino acids: CASSFKTAGELFF. The CDR3 DNA reads as TGTGCCAGCAGTTTTAAGACTGCCGGGGAGCTGTTTTTT.

The sample holds one count of this clone. J is TRBJ1-2 and V is TRBV6-6, with D possibly TRBD1 on 5 matching bases. Trimming pared 6 bases from V and 5 bases from J, leaving 16 bases between. Germline values: CDR1 MNHNY, CDR2 SVGAGI (reference sequence). This CDR3 has 14 residues. The CDR3 loop is CASSRIGTEYGYTF. The CDR3 DNA follows: TGTGCCAGCAGCCGAATCGGGACGGAGTATGGCTACACCTTC.

The chain uses TRBV4-2 and TRBJ1-5; D is unresolved. Germline loops: CDR1 LGHNA, CDR2 YNFKEQ. Deletions cut 0 bases from V and 4 bases from J, with 4 bases between. The CDR3 is 13 residues long. The CDR3 DNA sequence: TGTGCCAGCAGCCAAGATTTAAATCAGCCCCAGCATTTT. It translates to CASSQDLNQPQHF.

This chain uses TRBV27 with TRBJ2-4; possible D gene TRBD2, 6 bases. CDR1 is MNHEY, CDR2 SMNVEV, per germline (reference sequence). Trimming stripped 5 bases from V and 13 bases from J, with 18 bases between. The CDR3 totals 13 residues. The CDR3 DNA reads as TGTGCCAGCAGTCCCCCCTGGAGGGGAGCCCAGTACTTC. Translated, it gives CASSPPWRGAQYF.